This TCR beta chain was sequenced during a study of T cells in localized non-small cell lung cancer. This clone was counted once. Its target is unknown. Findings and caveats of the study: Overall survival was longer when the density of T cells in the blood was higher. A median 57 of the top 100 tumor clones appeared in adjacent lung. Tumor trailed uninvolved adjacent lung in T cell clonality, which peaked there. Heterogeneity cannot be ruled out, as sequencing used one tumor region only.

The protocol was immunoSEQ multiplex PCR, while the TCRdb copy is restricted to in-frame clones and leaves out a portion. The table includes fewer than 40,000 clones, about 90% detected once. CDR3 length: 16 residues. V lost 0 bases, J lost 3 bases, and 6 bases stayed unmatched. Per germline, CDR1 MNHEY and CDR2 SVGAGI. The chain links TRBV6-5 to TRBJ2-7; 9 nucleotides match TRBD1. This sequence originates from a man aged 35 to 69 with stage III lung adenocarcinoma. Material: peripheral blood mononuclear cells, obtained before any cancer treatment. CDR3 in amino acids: CASSYSPQGASYEQYF. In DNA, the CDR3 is TGTGCCAGCAGTTACTCGCCACAGGGGGCAAGCTACGAGCAGTACTTC.